Here is one T cell receptor (beta chain) with its context. These data belong to a study of cytomegalovirus exposure and HLA in healthy donors. Donors were ostensibly healthy at sampling, although undocumented immune exposures were probable. Primers for the PCR totalled 60 Vbeta and 13 Jbeta. Produced via immunoSEQ multiplex PCR; TCRdb's table is partial and in-frame only. The sample has roughly 97,000 clones, 73% seen once; the top ten hold about 3.5%. There are 13 residues in the CDR3. Germline CDR1 is SEHNR and CDR2 is FQNEAQ (reference sequence). V lost 4 bases, J lost 5 bases, and 11 bases lay in between.

Material for sequencing was PBMCs. The sequence came from a man aged 40-55 years in good health and CMV-seronegative. The V gene is TRBV7-9, the J gene TRBJ2-5; maybe TRBD2 (5 bases). The CDR3 bases are TGTGCCAGCAGCTCGGGGAACGAGGAGACCCAGTACTTC. This translates into CASSSGNEETQYF.